This T cell receptor beta chain is from a study of regulatory T cells in long-lasting Graves disease. Time point reported: newly diagnosed GD, antithyroid drugs for less than 3 months. After RNA was extracted from PBMCs, the TCR library was made from it. With V trimmed by 0 bases and J by 6 bases, 4 bases remained unmatched. The CDR3 is made up of 15 amino acids. Germline V gene sequence: CDR1 DFQATT, CDR2 SNEGSKA (reference sequence). In its sample, this clonotype was seen a few times. Investigators prepared the TCR beta libraries by applying iRepertoire HTBI primers and Arm-PCR of CDR3 regions. Each CDR3 protein gets one entry after TCRdb re-called the multiplex PCR reads with MiXCR. Of a few hundred thousand distinct CDR3 sequences listed, over 14% are singletons. The data also belong to a second study, concerning T cells in Graves' hyperthyroidism and ophthalmopathy.

The gene calls are TRBV20-1 and TRBJ1-4, with 10 bases aligning to TRBD1. Sample: peripheral blood mononuclear cells (PBMCs), taken at new diagnosis, from a patient treated with antithyroid drugs. This receptor was taken from a woman aged 40-49 years with Graves disease. The CDR3 is CSARDWGTGDEKLFF. The DNA for the CDR3 is TGCAGTGCTAGAGATTGGGGGACAGGGGATGAAAAACTGTTTTTT.